A single sample gave rise to the 30 T cell receptor beta chains below, sequenced in a study of blood T cell repertoires in COVID-19. Clones were read by immunoSEQ multiplex PCR, and TCRdb kept only the in-frame ones, dropping some. The table lists some 260,000 clones, approximately 85% of them singletons. Source material: peripheral blood. The source is a human donor in a cohort sampled during active COVID-19.

This clone came up once. The chain links TRBV24-1 to TRBJ2-3, with D hard to call. V lost 5 bases and J lost 4, with 3 bases in between. The CDR3 loop spans 11 amino acids. CDR1 is KGHDR and CDR2 is SFDVKD in the germline V gene. The CDR3 DNA reads as TGTGCCACCAGTGTCGCAGATACGCAGTATTTT. Residues: CATSVADTQYF.

V and J are TRBV9 and TRBJ2-7, with a possible D match to TRBD2 (6 bases). Germline V gives CDR1 SGDLS, CDR2 YYNGEE. The CDR3 is made up of 15 amino acids. The ends were cut back, 0 bases at V and 1 base at J, with 11 bases in the middle. This chain's CDR3 is CASSVGSSASYEQYF. The CDR3 DNA sequence: TGTGCCAGCAGCGTAGGGTCTAGCGCGTCCTACGAGCAGTACTTC.

The gene calls are TRBV18 and TRBJ2-7; perhaps TRBD1 as D (8 bases). Germline values: CDR1 KGHSH, CDR2 LQKENI. The CDR3 loop spans 15 amino acids. The ends were cut back, 3 bases at V and 5 bases at J, with 17 bases in the middle. The CDR3: CASSPITGGDHEQYF. For the CDR3, the DNA is TGTGCCAGCTCACCCATAACAGGGGGGGATCACGAGCAGTACTTC.

This chain connects TRBV7-9 to TRBJ2-5, with D possibly matching TRBD2 (6 bases). The CDR3 totals 11 residues. Germline V gene data show CDR1 as SEHNR and CDR2 as FQNEAQ (reference sequence). V was pared by 10 bases and J by 1 base, with 7 bases between. CDR3 sequence: CATGSQETQYF. DNA of the CDR3: TGTGCCACCGGGAGCCAAGAGACCCAGTACTTC.

The CDR3 region has the DNA TGTGCCAGCAGTGAAGGGGGTAGCGGGAGGATATACAATGAGCAGTTCTTC. This gives the protein CASSEGGSGRIYNEQFF. The V and J genes are TRBV6-1 and TRBJ2-1, with TRBD2 matching 10 bases. In germline, CDR1 is MNHNS, CDR2 SASEGT. This CDR3 is 17 amino acids long. The trim removed 1 base at V and 4 bases at J, leaving 7 bases unmatched.

The chain couples TRBV6-6 to TRBJ2-7, with TRBD2 matching over 14 bases. This CDR3 has 17 residues. With 5 bases clipped from V and 3 bases from J, the junction kept 9 bases outside the gene matches. CDR1 and CDR2 (germline): MNHNY, SVGAGI (reference sequence). This chain's CDR3 is CASSPRPGLAGVYEQYF. DNA of the CDR3: TGTGCCAGCAGTCCACGTCCGGGACTAGCGGGAGTCTACGAGCAGTACTTC.

The CDR3 is CAYLLLLQGLGETQYF. The CDR3 DNA reads TGTGCCTACCTCCTCCTTTTACAGGGGTTGGGGGAGACCCAGTACTTC. The genes are TRBV30 and TRBJ2-5; 7 nucleotides match TRBD1. Germline V gene sequence: CDR1 GTSNPN, CDR2 SVGIG (reference sequence). V lost 7 bases and J lost 5; bases outside the gene matches: 19. The CDR3 has 16 residues. Full variable domain (remainder filled in from reference TRBV30 and TRBJ2-5): SQTIHQWPATLVQPVGSPLSLECTVEGTSNPNLYWYRQAAGRGLQLLFYSVGIGQISSEVPQNLSASRPQDRQFILSSKKLLLSDSGFYLCAYLLLLQGLGETQYFGPGTRLLVL.

J is TRBJ1-2 and V is TRBV9, with 7 bases lining up with TRBD1. This CDR3 region has 13 residues. J was trimmed by 4 bases and V by 4 bases; bases with no gene match: 4. Germline CDR1 and CDR2: SGDLS and YYNGEE. The CDR3 sequence is CASSSGTVYGYTF. In nucleotides, the CDR3 is TGTGCCAGCAGCTCCGGGACAGTCTATGGCTACACCTTC.

V usage is TRBV5-4 and J usage is TRBJ1-6, with D unclear. CDR1 and CDR2 from the germline V gene are SGHNT and YYREEE (reference sequence). CDR3 size: 14 residues. V was clipped by 3 bases and J by 6 bases, with 10 bases between them. CDR3 sequence: CASSSDISNSPLHF. The CDR3 bases are TGTGCCAGCAGCTCTGACATAAGTAATTCACCCCTCCACTTT.

As for this clone: The sample contains more than one DNA sequence encoding this CDR3. The chain carries TRBV11-3 and TRBJ2-2, with 11 bases identical to TRBD2. Germline CDR1 is SGHNT and CDR2 is YENEEA. This CDR3 comprises 17 residues. The trim removed 2 bases at V and 0 bases at J, leaving 2 bases unmatched. In DNA, the CDR3 is TGTGCCAGCAGCTTAATAGCGGGGGGGGCGAACACCGGGGAGCTGTTTTTT. Amino acid sequence: CASSLIAGGANTGELFF.

In this sample, this clone turned up a few times. The genes are TRBV2 and TRBJ2-7, with D perhaps TRBD2 (6 bases). From germline, CDR1 is SNHLY and CDR2 FYNNEI. V gave up 7 bases and J gave up 3 bases, with 10 bases separating them. The CDR3 has 12 amino acids. The chain's CDR3 is CASTRLDYEQYF. CDR3 DNA sequence: TGTGCCAGCACCCGACTAGACTACGAGCAGTACTTC.

The V and J genes are TRBV7-9 and TRBJ2-5; TRBD1 might be the D (6 bases). The CDR3 has 15 amino acids. Trimming removed 5 bases at V and 5 bases at J, with 18 bases between. The germline gives CDR1 SEHNR, CDR2 FQNEAQ (reference sequence). The CDR3 sequence: CASSRRTGNGETQYF. CDR3 sequence (DNA): TGTGCCAGCAGCAGGAGAACAGGGAACGGGGAGACCCAGTACTTC. The full variable domain, with the rest looked up from reference TRBV7-9 and TRBJ2-5, is DTGVSQNPRHKITKRGQNVTFRCDPISEHNRLYWYRQTLGQGPEFLTYFQNEAQLEKSRLLSDRFSAERPKGSFSTLEIQRTEQGDSAMYLCASSRRTGNGETQYFGPGTRLLVL.

The chain employs TRBV4-3 and TRBJ1-5; 8 bases fit TRBD1. CDR1 is LGHNA, CDR2 YSLEER, per germline. The trim removed 3 bases at V and 6 bases at J, leaving 7 bases unmatched. This CDR3 is 15 amino acids long. The CDR3 nucleotides are TGCGCCAGCAGCCAGAACAGGGGGAACGGTCAGCCCCAGCATTTT. Its translation: CASSQNRGNGQPQHF.

The chain employs TRBV6-5 and TRBJ2-7, with a tentative D call TRBD1 (5 bases). The CDR3 contains 14 residues. Trimming left V 6 bases short and J 3 bases short, with 15 bases between. Germline CDR1 is MNHEY and CDR2 is SVGAGI. CDR3 bases: TGTGCCAGCAGCCCAGGGATCGGCTACTACGAGCAGTACTTC. Translated: CASSPGIGYYEQYF.

The chain employs TRBV18 and TRBJ2-1, with 11 bases lining up with TRBD2. The CDR3 has 15 residues. Trimming cost V 2 bases and J 15 bases; bases outside gene matches: 12. Germline loops: CDR1 KGHSH, CDR2 LQKENI. This CDR3 reads CASSPKLAGALVLFF. In DNA, the CDR3 is TGTGCCAGCTCACCAAAACTAGCGGGAGCTCTGGTGCTGTTCTTC.

CDR3 amino acids: CAKRAVEAFF. CDR3 nucleotides: TGTGCCAAGCGGGCCGTTGAAGCTTTCTTT. This chain connects TRBV7-3 to TRBJ1-1; D is unclear. Per germline, CDR1 SGHTA and CDR2 FQGTGA. The CDR3 has 10 residues. The V gene lost 10 bases and the J gene lost 7 bases, with 10 bases spanning the gap.

This chain joins TRBV6-2 or TRBV6-3 and TRBJ1-1; 7 bases match TRBD1. CDR1 is MNHEY, CDR2 SVGEGT, per germline. After removal of 5 bases from V and 2 bases from J, the junction contained 5 bases not matched to a gene. The CDR3 totals 14 residues. CDR3 coding DNA: TGTGCCAGCAGTGTGACAGGGTTAAACACTGAAGCTTTCTTT. Its translation: CASSVTGLNTEAFF.

The chain's CDR3 is CASSYGQTNEKLFF. As DNA, the CDR3 is TGTGCCAGCAGTTACGGGCAGACTAATGAAAAACTGTTTTTT. This rearrangement joins TRBV6-6 to TRBJ1-4; D is unresolved. The CDR3 contains 14 residues. The germline V gene encodes CDR1 MNHNY and CDR2 SVGAGI (reference sequence). Trimming cost V 2 bases and J 2 bases, with 6 bases left between them.

The genes are TRBV6-5 and TRBJ1-5; D gene uncertain. This CDR3 is 12 amino acids long. The germline V gene encodes CDR1 MNHEY and CDR2 SVGAGI. Trimming stripped 6 bases from V and 6 bases from J, with 9 bases between. The CDR3 nucleotides are TGTGCCAGCAGGCCCAGCGCTCAGCCCCAGCATTTT. It translates to CASRPSAQPQHF.

V and J are TRBV6-1 and TRBJ1-1; D call uncertain. Germline V gene lookup returns CDR1 MNHNS and CDR2 SASEGT. Trimming cost V 2 bases and J 6 bases, with 10 bases left between them. The CDR3 loop spans 13 amino acids. The DNA for the CDR3 is TGTGCCAGCAGTGAAAGTAGGAGGGCTGAAGCTTTCTTT. Translated: CASSESRRAEAFF.

V gene TRBV30 combines with J gene TRBJ1-2; 7 bases agree with TRBD1. CDR1 and CDR2 (germline): GTSNPN, SVGIG (reference sequence). With V trimmed by 0 bases and J by 8 bases, 6 bases remained unmatched. CDR3 size: 13 residues. Written as DNA, the CDR3 is TGTGCCTGGAGTGTACTGACAGGGCAAGGCTACACCTTC. It yields the protein CAWSVLTGQGYTF.

The chain has TRBV19 and TRBJ1-5; D is possibly TRBD1 (6 bases). Germline V gene sequence: CDR1 LNHDA, CDR2 SQIVND (reference sequence). CDR3 length: 14 amino acids. The V end lost 5 bases, the J end lost 7 bases, and 15 bases lay between the germline ends. The CDR3 loop is CASSETGWGQPQHF. CDR3 nucleotides: TGTGCCAGTAGTGAGACAGGTTGGGGGCAGCCCCAGCATTTT. Full variable domain (remainder filled in from reference TRBV19 and TRBJ1-5): DGGITQSPKYLFRKEGQNVTLSCEQNLNHDAMYWYRQDPGQGLRLIYYSQIVNDFQKGDIAEGYSVSREKKESFPLTVTSAQKNPTAFYLCASSETGWGQPQHFGDGTRLSIL.

CDR3 in DNA: TGTGCCAGCAGTCCGGGTGATAGCACCTACGAGCAGTACTTC. This translates into CASSPGDSTYEQYF. The rearrangement joins TRBV28 to TRBJ2-7; D unresolved. The length of the CDR3 is 14 residues. Germline V gene data show CDR1 as MDHEN and CDR2 as SYDVKM. V dropped 5 bases and J dropped 2 bases, with 13 bases sitting between them. The whole variable domain, filled in from reference TRBV28 and TRBJ2-7, reads DVKVTQSSRYLVKRTGEKVFLECVQDMDHENMFWYRQDPGLGLRLIYFSYDVKMKEKGDIPEGYSVSREKKERFSLILESASTNQTSMYLCASSPGDSTYEQYFGPGTRLTVT.

The chain employs TRBV30 and TRBJ2-7; tentative D call: TRBD1 (5 bases). The CDR3 is made up of 12 amino acids. The V and J ends lost 0 bases and 7 bases respectively, with 10 bases between them. CDR1 is GTSNPN and CDR2 is SVGIG in the germline V gene (reference sequence). The CDR3 DNA sequence: TGTGCCTGGAGTGTCAAGGGGAATGAGCAGTACTTC. The encoded protein is CAWSVKGNEQYF.

At least ten counts were recorded for this clone. The V gene is TRBV13, the J gene TRBJ1-5; D remains unclear. In germline, CDR1 is PRHDT, CDR2 FYEKMQ (reference sequence). Between the trimmed V and J ends, which lost 1 base and 8 bases, there was a span of 9 bases. The CDR3 covers 13 residues. This CDR3 reads CASSLAPEEPQHF. The CDR3 region has the DNA TGTGCCAGCAGCTTAGCCCCCGAGGAGCCCCAGCATTTT.

This chain uses TRBV29-1 with TRBJ1-2; 7 positions match TRBD1. Germline CDR1 reads SQVTM; CDR2 reads ANQGSEA. The CDR3 has 13 amino acids. The junction had 9 bases not matched to a gene; V was cut back by 7 bases and J by 4 bases. The CDR3 DNA reads TGCAGCGGTGCCGGGACAGAGAGCTATGGCTACACCTTC. This codes for CSGAGTESYGYTF. Full variable domain (remainder filled in from reference TRBV29-1 and TRBJ1-2): SAVISQKPSRDICQRGTSLTIQCQVDSQVTMMFWYRQQPGQSLTLIATANQGSEATYESGFVIDKFPISRPNLTFSTLTVSNMSPEDSSIYLCSGAGTESYGYTFGSGTRLTVV.

V and J are TRBV27 and TRBJ2-7, with 7 bases fitting TRBD1. With 0 bases clipped from V and 0 bases from J, the junction kept 5 bases outside the gene matches. The germline V gene has CDR1 MNHEY and CDR2 SMNVEV (reference sequence). The CDR3 is made up of 16 amino acids. The DNA of the CDR3 is TGTGCCAGCAGTTTATCGGCAGGGGGTAGCTCCTACGAGCAGTACTTC. Its protein is CASSLSAGGSSYEQYF.

V gene TRBV27 combines with J gene TRBJ1-2; D may be TRBD1 (6 bases). Trimming shortened V by 0 bases and J by 8 bases, and 19 bases separated the two germline ends. This CDR3 comprises 16 residues. CDR1 MNHEY and CDR2 SMNVEV come from the germline V gene (reference sequence). CDR3 in amino acids: CASSLSTLTGSGGYTF. The CDR3 DNA is TGTGCCAGCAGTTTATCGACCCTGACAGGCTCGGGAGGCTACACCTTC.

V gene TRBV7-2 combines with J gene TRBJ1-5, with a weak D call TRBD1 (6 bases). CDR3 length: 15 amino acids. In germline, CDR1 is SGHTA, CDR2 FQGNSA. Trimming removed 4 bases from V and 4 bases from J, with 14 bases in between. The CDR3 loop reads CASSSSGHYNQPQHF. The CDR3 DNA reads TGTGCCAGCAGCTCCTCGGGACACTATAATCAGCCCCAGCATTTT.

V and J are TRBV7-9 and TRBJ2-7; D might be TRBD1 (6 bases). The germline gives CDR1 SEHNR, CDR2 FQNEAQ (reference sequence). The CDR3 consists of 14 residues. The V end was cut by 1 base, the J end by 3 bases, with 10 bases between. DNA for the CDR3: TGTGCCAGCAGCTTAGTCGCGACAGGCTACGAGCAGTACTTC. Translation: CASSLVATGYEQYF.